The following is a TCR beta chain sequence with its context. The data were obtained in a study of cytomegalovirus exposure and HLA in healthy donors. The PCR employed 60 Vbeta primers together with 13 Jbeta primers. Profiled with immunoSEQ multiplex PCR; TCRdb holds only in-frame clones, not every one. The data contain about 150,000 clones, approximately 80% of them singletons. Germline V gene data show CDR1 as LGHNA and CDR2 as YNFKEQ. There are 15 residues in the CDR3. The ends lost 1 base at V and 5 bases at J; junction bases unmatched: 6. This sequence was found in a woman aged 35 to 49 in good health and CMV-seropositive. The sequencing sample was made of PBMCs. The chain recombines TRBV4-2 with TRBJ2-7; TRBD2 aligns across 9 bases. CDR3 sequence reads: CASSQVRLAGHEQYF. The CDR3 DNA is TGTGCCAGCAGCCAAGTGCGTCTAGCGGGACACGAGCAGTACTTC.